This TCR beta chain is drawn from a study of cytomegalovirus exposure and HLA in healthy donors. The wider study: As released early, the data held about 85 million unique TCRs from HLA-typed donors. Notes on the study in general: Researchers reported that three CMV-associated chains were confirmed in vitro as CMV antigen-specific.

To note about this clone: Its specificity is not known.

The PCR used 60 Vbeta and 13 Jbeta primers. Generated by immunoSEQ multiplex PCR, the TCRdb table keeps only in-frame clones and is missing some. The repertoire holds approximately 200,000 clones, with 70% to 85% as singletons. J lost 7 bases, V lost 4 bases, and 11 bases had no gene match. This CDR3 has 15 amino acids. CDR1 is MNHEY, CDR2 SMNVEV, per germline (reference sequence). The V call is TRBV27, the J call TRBJ1-2; TRBD1 agrees at 8 bases. The material sequenced was PBMCs. This clonotype was sampled from a boy aged 2-15 years in good health and CMV-seronegative. In DNA form, the CDR3 reads TGTGCCAGCAGTTACCTAGGGACAGGAGCGGGTGGCTACACCTTC. Its protein is CASSYLGTGAGGYTF.